Included here is one TCR beta chain sequence, with context. No antigen is known for it. The CDR3 has 14 amino acids. V trimming: 1 base; J trimming: 11 bases; junction bases outside the gene matches: 8. The germline CDR1 and CDR2 sequences are SNHLY and FYNNEI. TCRdb reprocessed the PCR reads via MiXCR. This sample has roughly 58,000 clones; less than 5% occur once, and the top ten carry 20% to 25%. Each patient went into thyroid surgery without having received any treatment. This specimen belongs to a study of metastatic and nonmetastatic thyroid tumors. Study-wide context: Repertoires from blood and tumor or nodule tissue of malignant and benign thyroid patients were compared.

The study, taken as a whole, reports: TCR beta diversity was reportedly significantly higher in malignant thyroid tumors than benign nodules, in blood and tumor.

The receptor comes from a female donor with papillary thyroid cancer or a benign thyroid nodule (not recorded which). Some clones in this sample may be carry-over from other donors' samples. Sequenced: blood. J is TRBJ1-5 and V is TRBV2; TRBD1 agrees at 7 bases. The CDR3 is CASSEVGPQGAQHF. In nucleotides, the CDR3 is TGTGCCAGCAGTGAAGTAGGGCCCCAGGGGGCCCAGCATTTT.